This note documents a single TCR beta chain sequence. This specimen belongs to a study of cytomegalovirus exposure and HLA in healthy donors. With 1 base removed from V and 5 bases from J, the gap between germline ends came to 8 bases. This CDR3 spans 13 amino acids. Germline V lookup: CDR1 LGHNA, CDR2 YNFKEQ. Libraries were prepared by immunoSEQ multiplex PCR; TCRdb keeps only in-frame clonotypes and omits some of them. The data show 100,000 to 150,000 clones, with roughly 89% seen just once and 0.95% to 1.5% held by the top ten. The chain links TRBV4-2 to TRBJ2-5; no clear D gene. Sample: PBMCs. This clonotype was sampled from a woman between 18 and 29 years old in good health and CMV-seronegative. The CDR3 DNA reads TGTGCCAGCAGCCAAGCCGGGTCGGAGACCCAGTACTTC. Translating gives CASSQAGSETQYF.